The clone carrying this T cell receptor beta chain has more than one count but fewer than ten. Its specificity is not known. The sample belongs to a study of cytomegalovirus exposure and HLA in healthy donors. General study points: Later on, an analysis showed TCR association rates differing by HLA locus, with DRB1 the most and HLA-C the fewest. Reportedly, HLA-A and HLA-B alleles of most subjects were accurately predicted from TCR beta.

Primers: 60 Vbeta forward and 13 Jbeta reverse. Here immunoSEQ multiplex PCR was the method, and the copy in TCRdb shows in-frame clones only, minus some. Among fewer than 150,000 clones, 60% to 80% were seen once, and the ten largest hold about 15%. Trimming pared 4 bases from V and 5 bases from J, leaving 14 bases between. The CDR3 spans 14 residues. Germline CDR1 and CDR2: SEHNR and FQNEAQ (reference sequence). The sample consisted of PBMCs. The receptor was derived from a man over 45 in good health and CMV-seropositive. V usage is TRBV7-9 and J usage is TRBJ2-5, with TRBD1 as a possible D gene (8 bases). CDR3 nucleotides: TGTGCCAGCAGCTCTGGACAGGGAGGGGAGACCCAGTACTTC. This translates into CASSSGQGGETQYF.